Listed below are T cell receptor beta chains from one sample, sequenced in a study of shared clonotypes between healthy human individuals. Assay: immunoSEQ multiplex PCR; the TCRdb copy retains only in-frame clones and omits some. The sample includes roughly 1.5 million clones, about 98% of them seen just once. The sample was naive CD4+ T cells sorted from blood. The receptors were sampled from a man aged 25 to 40 in good health. The CDR3 runs from the conserved cysteine through the conserved F or W. Each record gives: J gene, V gene, CDR3 protein.

>TRBJ1-2|TRBV7-2
CASSPDNRQGANTF
>TRBJ1-5|TRBV7-9
CASSPSRNQPQHF
>TRBJ2-1|TRBV9
CASSNTSDSNEQFF
>TRBJ2-1|TRBV10-2
CASSLTEQFF
>TRBJ2-7|TRBV18
CASSSTPTYEQYF
>TRBJ2-1|TRBV5-8
CASSQQGTSGSSYNEQFF
>TRBJ2-3|TRBV27
CASSLSYRVGGVSDTQYF
>TRBJ2-3|TRBV5-6
CASSLAVTSFSTDTQYF
>TRBJ2-7|TRBV28
CASSPTVSFHEQYF
>TRBJ1-1|TRBV13
CASSLQHGTGTTEAFF
>TRBJ2-4|TRBV6-1
CASRGTWLAKNIQYF
>TRBJ2-2|TRBV27
CASSLPRGSGELFF
>TRBJ1-3|TRBV7-8
CASSPNTGVGNTIYF
>TRBJ2-7|TRBV15
CATSRAGTEYEQYF
>TRBJ1-1|TRBV29-1
CSVEAGGGFAAFF
>TRBJ1-1|TRBV27
CASSRTGGTEAFF
>TRBJ2-5|TRBV5-6
CASSKGQGARETQYF
>TRBJ2-4|TRBV9
CASSVGTENIQYF
>TRBJ1-1|TRBV5-6
CASSFPGDTEAFF
>TRBJ1-5|TRBV6-5
CASSSPGSNQPQHF
>TRBJ2-7|TRBV5-1
CASSHGLAGASYEQYF
>TRBJ2-7|TRBV6-6
CASSPLAGGSYEQYF
>TRBJ1-1|TRBV6-4
CASSMTGANTEAFF
>TRBJ2-1|TRBV9
CASSVATYDNEQFF
>TRBJ2-7|TRBV7-9
CASSSGTSIGEQYF
>TRBJ1-5|TRBV6-1
CASSSKTIQSQPQHF
>TRBJ2-3|TRBV5-1
CASSPRDLLSTDTQYF
>TRBJ2-7|TRBV7-2
CASSPDRVREQYF
>TRBJ1-4|TRBV5-5
CASSLQGGEKLFF
>TRBJ1-2|TRBV6-1
CASTLDSPTGGYTF
>TRBJ2-5|TRBV18
CASSRAGTGEETQYF
>TRBJ2-2|TRBV6-1
CASSEAGGLAIGGELFF
>TRBJ2-7|TRBV7-9
CASSPLGEQYF
>TRBJ2-7|TRBV2
CASSWDRGYEQYF
>TRBJ2-1|TRBV10-3
CAISDTASYNEQFF
>TRBJ2-7|TRBV6-1
CASSVFSGSNYEQYF
>TRBJ2-1|TRBV7-2
CASSFRGPTYGNEQFF
>TRBJ2-7|TRBV5-4
CASSPRGSYEQYF
>TRBJ2-1|TRBV7-6
CASSLGTHRSYNEQFF
>TRBJ2-1|TRBV11-2
CASSLDRELAGRVEQFF
>TRBJ1-2|TRBV28
CASTTPNYGYTF
>TRBJ1-1|TRBV18
CASSPWAGVANTEAFF